This T cell receptor (beta chain) was captured by sequencing in a study of technical replicates of blood from a few donors (dated by TCRdb to 2016 to 2017). The library was obtained by the immunoSEQ multiplex PCR assay. TCRdb limited this immuneACCESS table to in-frame rearrangements with V and J called. A share of clones is missing; checked studies link under half to unresolved V genes, and the rest is unexplained. The sample profile shows some 87,000 clones; approximately 96% of them were found once. Clones ranked in the top ten supply about 0.31% of the sample. A note on this clone: There is no known antigen for this receptor. The sample holds no much larger clone one base away, and base qualities are not on file.

V gives up 4 bases and J gives up 7 bases, and the segment between their germline ends measures 11 bases. The germline V gene specifies SGHRS as CDR1 and YFSETQ as CDR2. The CDR3 has 13 amino acids, counting the end cysteine and phenylalanine. Only the CDR3 portion is preserved as DNA: 39 bases, with reading frame beginning at the first base. This receptor was obtained from a human donor in good health. The sequenced material came from T cells isolated from PBMCs. The sequence is built from TRBV5-1 and TRBJ2-2; the D gene is not confidently resolved. The DNA sequence is TGCGCCAGCAGCCCAATAGAAGTCGGGGAGCTGTTTTTT. Translated, it reads CASSPIEVGELFF.